This T cell receptor (beta chain) originates from a study of blood T cell repertoires in COVID-19. Study at large: Samples representing acute and convalescent COVID-19 were sourced from the United States, Italy and Spain.

Authors' analysis steps: Reference gene primer amplification in the assay estimated nucleated cell counts. Sequencing used immunoSEQ multiplex PCR; TCRdb keeps in-frame clones, though not all of them. That table gives V, J and clone size, and the DNA gave D and trimming. This sample has 150,000 to 200,000 clones, with roughly 80% found just once. This CDR3 region has 14 residues. Germline V gene data show CDR1 as GTSNPN and CDR2 as SVGIG (reference sequence). Trimming removed 8 bases from V and 2 bases from J, with 18 bases in between. What was sequenced was PBMCs or T cells enriched from blood (not recorded which). The V gene is TRBV30, the J gene TRBJ1-1; a weak D match, TRBD1 (6 bases). The TCR originated in a woman aged 50 to 65 who had recovered from COVID-19. CDR3 sequence: CAGIKQGENTEAFF. The CDR3 DNA reads as TGTGCCGGAATAAAACAGGGAGAAAACACTGAAGCTTTCTTT.